A selection of T cell receptor beta chains follows, all from one sample in a study of neurological immune-mediated disorders. MiXCR, run by TCRdb on the 5' RACE reads, gives a single entry per CDR3 protein. Found here are about 55,000 distinct CDR3 sequences, 3.5% to 4% of them singletons; the top ten hold 1.9%. Input material: CD4+ T cells from blood. The receptor set was obtained from a woman aged 40 to 55 with multiple sclerosis. Each CDR3 is given with its conserved first and last residue. Each size is once, few, many or a size class.

V gene: TRBV6-2/TRBV6-3; clone size: many; CDR3 protein: CASRSHRGQVAFF
V gene: TRBV15; clone size: many; CDR3 protein: CATSRDIVSGNQPQHF
V gene: TRBV20-1; clone size: many; CDR3 protein: CSARITGQGANTGELFF
V gene: TRBV18; clone size: many; CDR3 protein: CASSPKGQGQLEQFF
V gene: TRBV7-2; clone size: many; CDR3 protein: CASSRIAGANVLTF
V gene: TRBV5-1; clone size: many; CDR3 protein: CASSLPDSNTIYF
V gene: TRBV10-3; clone size: many; CDR3 protein: CAIRILAGGQDTQYF
V gene: TRBV7-2; clone size: many; CDR3 protein: CASSLWGYGYTF
V gene: TRBV20-1; clone size: many; CDR3 protein: CSARRTSGGTYEQYF
V gene: TRBV12-3/TRBV12-4; clone size: many; CDR3 protein: CASSFNSGTDTQYF
V gene: TRBV20-1; clone size: many; CDR3 protein: CSAPRRAGGFTDTQYF
V gene: TRBV5-1; clone size: many; CDR3 protein: CASSFDSALGDTQYF
V gene: TRBV29-1; clone size: many; CDR3 protein: CITWGGPNTEAFF
V gene: TRBV27; clone size: many; CDR3 protein: CASRPGSDNEQFF
V gene: TRBV6-6; clone size: many; CDR3 protein: CASTINWGGNSPLHF
V gene: TRBV29-1; clone size: many; CDR3 protein: CSVGDNYEQYF
V gene: TRBV6-2/TRBV6-3; clone size: medium-sized; CDR3 protein: CASSPTGDTQYF
V gene: TRBV11-2; clone size: many; CDR3 protein: CASSLDRSEQYF
V gene: TRBV20-1; clone size: many; CDR3 protein: CSAREVRYRGGYTF
V gene: TRBV20-1; clone size: many; CDR3 protein: CSANALDEQFF
V gene: TRBV20-1; clone size: many; CDR3 protein: CSASGGITYNEQFF
V gene: TRBV29-1; clone size: many; CDR3 protein: CSVTMGGRGPQHF
V gene: TRBV20-1; clone size: many; CDR3 protein: CSATPTYPQETQYF
V gene: TRBV7-6; clone size: many; CDR3 protein: CASSLAYRASGVHLFF
V gene: TRBV13; clone size: many; CDR3 protein: CASSYRTGGMGRNQPQHF
V gene: TRBV5-1; clone size: many; CDR3 protein: CASSLVGQSYNEQFF